This TCR beta chain derives from a study of patients and donors after allogeneic stem cell transplantation (dated by TCRdb to 2018 to 2021). The CDR3 covers 15 residues, taking in both the cysteine and the phenylalanine. Only CDR3 DNA is held: 45 bases, read in frame from base 1. CDR1 and CDR2 were assigned from the germline V gene as LGHNA and YSLEER. Trimming removed 0 bases from V and 7 bases from J, leaving 14 bases between the germline ends. Concerning this clonotype: Its antigen is still unknown. There are no base qualities to consult, and no much larger clone falls within one base.

Libraries were prepared through RT-PCR. The sample was run on a NextSeq 550. TCRdb took the public reads, trimmed them with fastp at Q25, ran MiXCR for clone calling and kept in-frame beta chains. Here each entry gathers all rows of one CDR3 protein and keeps the most common genes and DNA. The table for this sample lists about 160,000 distinct CDR3 sequences; about 30% of them were counted only once. Approximately 3% of the sample lies in the top ten. Sequenced material: blood, either unsorted or a sorted T cell fraction (not recorded which). The rearranged chain carries TRBV4-3 and TRBJ2-3; no D gene can be assigned with confidence. The sequence was obtained from a human donor who was either an allogeneic HSCT recipient or a stem cell or donor lymphocyte infusion donor (not recorded which). It is not recorded whose cells these are; they may come from a transplant donor. The DNA reads TGCGCCAGCAGCCAAGATAGTGGCATCGCGTATACGCAGTATTTT. The translation is CASSQDSGIAYTQYF.